Listed below are T cell receptor beta chains from one sample, sequenced in a study of blood T cell repertoires in COVID-19. Sequencing used immunoSEQ multiplex PCR; TCRdb keeps in-frame clones, though not all of them. Of fewer than 90,000 clones listed, around 90% were seen once; the top ten hold about 6.7%. Sequenced: peripheral blood. The source is a man in his sixties or seventies with acute or convalescent COVID-19. Both conserved end residues are part of each CDR3. A D gene is named only where the DNA matches it firmly.

TRBV5-1	TRBJ2-7	NA	15	CASSLDSTVSYEQYF	TGCGCCAGCAGCTTGGACTCAACAGTCTCCTACGAGCAGTACTTC
TRBV2	TRBJ1-1	NA	12	CASSLRDTEAFF	TGTGCCAGCAGCCTCAGGGATACTGAAGCTTTCTTT
TRBV3-1/TRBV3-2	TRBJ2-5	NA	12	CASSQRGETQYF	TGTGCCAGCAGCCAGAGAGGGGAGACCCAGTACTTC
TRBV7-9	TRBJ2-1	NA	16	CASSRTGTVSYNEQFF	TGTGCCAGCAGCCGAACAGGAACCGTATCCTACAATGAGCAGTTCTTC
TRBV3-1/TRBV3-2	TRBJ2-1	NA	17	CASSHTPGTLISDEQFF	TGTGCCAGCAGCCACACACCCGGGACATTAATCAGCGATGAGCAGTTCTTC
TRBV11-2	TRBJ2-1	TRBD2	14	CASSGRTSFNEQFF	TGTGCCAGCAGCGGACGGACTAGCTTCAATGAGCAGTTCTTC
TRBV19	TRBJ2-2	NA	13	CASRIGFTGELFF	TGTGCCAGTAGAATTGGCTTCACCGGGGAGCTGTTTTTT
TRBV5-1	TRBJ2-2	NA	17	CASSLELGAPGTGELFF	TGCGCCAGCAGCTTGGAATTGGGGGCGCCGGGCACCGGGGAGCTGTTTTTT
TRBV15	TRBJ1-6	TRBD1	14	CATSTGQTNSPLHF	TGTGCCACCAGCACGGGACAGACCAACTCACCCCTCCACTTT
TRBV5-4	TRBJ2-3	TRBD2	17	CASSPGLAGVASDTQYF	TGTGCCAGCAGCCCCGGACTAGCGGGAGTAGCATCAGATACGCAGTATTTT
TRBV28	TRBJ2-2	TRBD1	14	CASWGQLNTGELFF	TGTGCCAGCTGGGGACAGCTGAACACCGGGGAGCTGTTTTTT
TRBV6-5	TRBJ2-7	NA	13	CASRGLATYEQYF	TGTGCCAGCAGGGGGTTAGCGACGTACGAGCAGTACTTC
TRBV6-1	TRBJ2-7	NA	13	CASSEASPYEQYF	TGTGCCAGCAGTGAGGCTTCACCCTACGAGCAGTACTTC
TRBV3-1/TRBV3-2	TRBJ1-4	TRBD1	16	CASSQDRAGGNEKLFF	TGTGCCAGCAGCCAAGATCGGGCAGGGGGCAACGAAAAACTGTTTTTT